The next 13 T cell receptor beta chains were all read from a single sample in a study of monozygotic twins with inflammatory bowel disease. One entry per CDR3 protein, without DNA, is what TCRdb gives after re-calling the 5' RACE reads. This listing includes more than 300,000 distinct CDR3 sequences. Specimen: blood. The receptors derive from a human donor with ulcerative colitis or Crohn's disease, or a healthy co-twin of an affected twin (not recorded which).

The CDR3 sequence: CASSFRTGGPETQYF. The V and J genes are TRBV11-2 and TRBJ2-5; TCRdb's D gene call, TRBD1, goes unchecked for lack of DNA. CDR1 and CDR2 (germline): SGHAT, FQNNGV. The CDR3 extends over 15 amino acids.

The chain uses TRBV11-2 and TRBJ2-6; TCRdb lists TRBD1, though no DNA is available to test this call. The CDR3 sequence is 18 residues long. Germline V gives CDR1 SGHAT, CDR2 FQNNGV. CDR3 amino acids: CASSLSAGIVSGANVLTF. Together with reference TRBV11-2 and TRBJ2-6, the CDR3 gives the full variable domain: EAGVAQSPRYKIIEKRQSVAFWCNPISGHATLYWYQQILGQGPKLLIQFQNNGVVDDSQLPKDRFSAERLKGVDSTLKIQPAKLEDSAVYLCASSLSAGIVSGANVLTFGAGSRLTVL.

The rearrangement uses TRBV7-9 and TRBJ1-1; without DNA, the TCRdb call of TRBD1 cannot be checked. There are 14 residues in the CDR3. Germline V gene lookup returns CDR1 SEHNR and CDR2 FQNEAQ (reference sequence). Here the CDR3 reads CASSREQGRTEAFF. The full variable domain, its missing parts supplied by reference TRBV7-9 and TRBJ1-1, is DTGVSQNPRHKITKRGQNVTFRCDPISEHNRLYWYRQTLGQGPEFLTYFQNEAQLEKSRLLSDRFSAERPKGSFSTLEIQRTEQGDSAMYLCASSREQGRTEAFFGQGTRLTVV.

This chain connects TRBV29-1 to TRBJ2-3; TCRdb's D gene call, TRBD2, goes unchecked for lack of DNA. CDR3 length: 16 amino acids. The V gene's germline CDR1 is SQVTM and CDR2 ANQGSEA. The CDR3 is CSVEDLLAGRADTQYF.

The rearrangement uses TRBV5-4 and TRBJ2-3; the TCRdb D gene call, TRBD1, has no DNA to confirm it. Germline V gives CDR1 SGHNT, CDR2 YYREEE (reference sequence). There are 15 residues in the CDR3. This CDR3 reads CASSRGTGRTDTQYF.

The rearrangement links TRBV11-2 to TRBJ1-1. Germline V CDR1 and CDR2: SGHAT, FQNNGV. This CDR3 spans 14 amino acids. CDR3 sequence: CASSLGALGTEAFF.

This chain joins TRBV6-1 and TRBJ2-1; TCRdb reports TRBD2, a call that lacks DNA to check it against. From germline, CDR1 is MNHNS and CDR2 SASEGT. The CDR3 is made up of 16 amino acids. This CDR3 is CASSLASGAAYNEQFF.

This CDR3 reads CASSSGPQGQGNQPQHF. The rearrangement links TRBV5-1 to TRBJ1-5; without DNA, the TCRdb call of TRBD1 cannot be checked. There are 17 residues in the CDR3. Germline V CDR1 and CDR2: SGHRS, YFSETQ.

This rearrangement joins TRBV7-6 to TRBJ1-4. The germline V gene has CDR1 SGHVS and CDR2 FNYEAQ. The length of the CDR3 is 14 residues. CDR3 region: CASSSGQLEEKLFF.

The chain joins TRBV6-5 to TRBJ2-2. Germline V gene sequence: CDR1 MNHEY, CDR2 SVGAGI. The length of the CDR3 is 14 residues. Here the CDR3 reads CASSYLGSPGELFF.

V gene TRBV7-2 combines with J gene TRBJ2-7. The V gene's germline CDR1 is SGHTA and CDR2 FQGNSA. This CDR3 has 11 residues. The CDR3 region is CASSSGDEQYF.

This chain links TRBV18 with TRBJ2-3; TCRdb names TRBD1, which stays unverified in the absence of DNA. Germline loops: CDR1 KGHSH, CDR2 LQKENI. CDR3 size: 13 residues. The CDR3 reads CASLNRAADTQYF.

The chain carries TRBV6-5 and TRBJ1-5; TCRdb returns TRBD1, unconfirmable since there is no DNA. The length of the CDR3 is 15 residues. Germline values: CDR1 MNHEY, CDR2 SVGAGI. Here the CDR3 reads CASSSDRAYNQPQHF.